This TCR beta chain is from a study of cytomegalovirus exposure and HLA in healthy donors. Broader study findings: V- and J-gene trimming in TCR beta was tied to a missense DCLRE1C variant by an analysis performed later.

On this clone itself: The antigen is undetermined.

This CDR3 contains 15 residues. Germline CDR1 is SEHNR and CDR2 is FQNEAQ (reference sequence). With 5 bases clipped from V and 6 bases from J, the junction kept 10 bases outside the gene matches. The PCR used 60 Vbeta and 13 Jbeta primers. Profiling relied on immunoSEQ multiplex PCR, and the TCRdb table lists in-frame clones only, not all of them. The sample includes under 200,000 clones, about 71% seen only once; the top ten take 2.8%. This receptor was taken from a woman aged 25 to 39 in good health and CMV-seronegative. V usage is TRBV7-9 and J usage is TRBJ1-1; 9 bases are shared with TRBD1. Material for sequencing was PBMCs. This CDR3 is CASSPWDREGAEAFF. CDR3 bases: TGTGCCAGCAGCCCGTGGGACAGGGAAGGGGCTGAAGCTTTCTTT.